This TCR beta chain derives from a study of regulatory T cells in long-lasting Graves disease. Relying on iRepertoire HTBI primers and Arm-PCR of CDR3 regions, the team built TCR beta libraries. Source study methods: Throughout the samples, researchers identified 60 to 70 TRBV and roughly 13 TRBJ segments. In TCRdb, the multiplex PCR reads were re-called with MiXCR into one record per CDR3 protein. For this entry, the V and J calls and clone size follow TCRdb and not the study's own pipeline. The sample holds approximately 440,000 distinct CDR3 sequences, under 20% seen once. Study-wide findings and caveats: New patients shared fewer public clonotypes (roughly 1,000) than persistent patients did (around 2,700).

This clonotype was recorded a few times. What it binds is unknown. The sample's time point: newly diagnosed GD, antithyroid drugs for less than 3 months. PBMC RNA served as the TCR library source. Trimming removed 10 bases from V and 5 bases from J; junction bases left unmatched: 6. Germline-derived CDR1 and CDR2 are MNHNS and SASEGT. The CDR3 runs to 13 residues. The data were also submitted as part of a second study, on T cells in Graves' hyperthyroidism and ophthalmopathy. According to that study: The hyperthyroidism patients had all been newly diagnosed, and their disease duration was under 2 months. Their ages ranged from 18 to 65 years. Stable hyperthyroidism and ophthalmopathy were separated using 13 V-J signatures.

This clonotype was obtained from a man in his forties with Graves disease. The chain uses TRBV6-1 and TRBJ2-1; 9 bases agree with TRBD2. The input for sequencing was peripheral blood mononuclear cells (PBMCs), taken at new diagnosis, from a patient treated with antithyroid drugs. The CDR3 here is CATRLAEDNEQFF. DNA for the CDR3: TGTGCCACCCGACTAGCGGAAGACAATGAGCAGTTCTTC.